The subject of this entry is one TCR beta chain. V gave up 5 bases and J gave up 3 bases, with 7 bases separating them. Germline loops: CDR1 SGHNT, CDR2 YENEEA. The CDR3 loop spans 12 amino acids. The data derive from a study of blood T cell repertoires in COVID-19. Across the study: Sources were T cells, B-cell-depleted T cells, or PBMCs; the material itself was cDNA or gDNA.

Using immunoSEQ multiplex PCR, the repertoire was profiled, and TCRdb retains in-frame clones only, with some absent. The data show about 330,000 clones, about 92% seen once. The chain is built from TRBV11-3 and TRBJ1-1, with D unresolved. The sequence came from a woman in her twenties or thirties who had recovered from COVID-19. The sequencing input was PBMCs or T cells enriched from blood (not recorded which). CDR3 DNA sequence: TGTGCCAGCAGCCGAAGAGACACTGAAGCTTTCTTT. Translating gives CASSRRDTEAFF.